This TCR beta chain was sequenced for a study of regulatory dendritic cells for organ transplantation (dated by TCRdb to about 2017). For the study in its entirety: TCRbeta repertoires were sequenced from sorted naive and memory CD4+ and CD8+ T cells before and after allostimulation with regulatory or mature dendritic cells.

What the work shows at the level of the full study, not this receptor alone: In both subjects, allostimulation led to expansion of memory CD8+ clones, although regulatory dendritic cells appeared to cause more limited expansion than mature dendritic cells did. Repertoires were highly diverse in naive CD4+ and CD8+ T cells, less diverse in memory cells, and most oligoclonal in memory CD8+ cells. Only a couple of subjects were sequenced, and considerable between-individual heterogeneity in the alloreactive memory CD8+ T cell pool was noted by the authors. Of the resting subsets, memory CD8+ T cells had the largest number of alloreactive TCR clonotypes.

A multiplexed two-step PCR with Vbeta-specific forward primers and Jbeta-specific reverse primers was used to amplify the TCRbeta CDR3 regions. TCRbeta libraries were sequenced on an Illumina instrument through the immunoSEQ service. For the original study's pipeline: IMGT annotation was used to assign V, D and J genes, and synthetic CDR3 analogues were used to correct the counts for multiplex PCR bias. The immunoSEQ Analyzer calculated repertoire clonality as one minus the normalized Shannon entropy. Fisher's exact test with Benjamini-Hochberg false discovery rate control was used to define clonal expansion, with two-tailed P<0.01. TCRdb obtained this table from immuneACCESS and retained in-frame rearrangements with V and J assigned. These tables miss some clones; where compared with another copy, unresolved V genes account for less than half of the shortfall, and the remainder is unexplained. V, J and clone size reflect that table, while D and trimming were determined from the DNA. Within this sample are approximately 28,000 clones, with under 90% of them counted one time only. The ten most abundant clones make up approximately 0.4% of the sample.

FACS was used to sort CD4+ or CD8+ cells into naive T cells, defined as CD45RA+, and memory T cells, defined as CD45RO+. A couple of healthy control subjects provided the T cells used for TCR sequencing. For the mixed lymphocyte reactions, sorted T cell subsets left unstimulated acted as baseline controls. The Qiagen DNeasy Blood & Tissue Kit was used for extraction of genomic DNA. CDR1 and CDR2 are read off the germline V gene as MNHNS and SASEGT. From cysteine to phenylalanine, the CDR3 is 13 amino acids long. The only DNA kept is the CDR3, 39 bases in frame from the first base. V is cut by 6 bases and J by 1 base, and the space between the germline ends is 9 bases. Of note for this clone: Its antigen is still unknown. Base quality data are lacking; no much larger clone is found one base away.

The sample was naive CD8+ T cells from blood. The meaning of the sample's cell subset or site label: CD45RA+ naive T cells. The receptor was isolated from a human donor in good health. This chain joins TRBV6-1 to TRBJ1-1, with the D gene not confidently named. This receptor carries the CDR3 CASSYGENTEAFF. The sequenced DNA is TGTGCCAGCAGCTACGGGGAGAACACTGAAGCTTTCTTT.